This paragraph covers one T cell receptor beta chain sequence. The antigen is undetermined. The record originates from a study of cytomegalovirus exposure and HLA in healthy donors. Study findings and constraints: Reportedly, cytomegalovirus status was diagnosed with high sensitivity and specificity. Specificity for CMV antigens was confirmed in vitro for a few of the CMV-associated chains. Most TCR sequences proved rare, with some public TCRs found in many donors.

The V gene's germline CDR1 is LGHNT and CDR2 FRNRAP. V lost 5 bases and J lost 4; bases outside the gene matches: 6. The CDR3 has 16 residues. Clones were read by immunoSEQ multiplex PCR, and TCRdb kept only the in-frame ones, dropping some. The sample lists about 60,000 clones, over 85% occurring once. The chain carries TRBV12-5 and TRBJ2-1; TRBD2 agrees at 12 bases. The source of this sequence is a woman younger than 30 in good health and CMV-seronegative. The sequencing sample was made of PBMCs. CDR3 sequence: CASGLRLAGVYNEQFF. In nucleotides, the CDR3 is TGTGCTAGTGGTCTAAGACTAGCGGGGGTGTACAATGAGCAGTTCTTC.